The subject of this entry is one T cell receptor (beta chain). Time point of the sample: pretreatment peripheral blood. V trimming: 5 bases; J trimming: 2 bases; junction bases outside the gene matches: 13. The CDR3 length is 17 residues. Germline assignment: CDR1 SGHAT and CDR2 FQDESV (reference sequence). This sample stems from a study of PD-L1 blockade in urothelial cancer. Produced via immunoSEQ multiplex PCR; TCRdb's table is partial and in-frame only. The sample holds 48,000 or so clones, 70% to 90% seen once. This chain links TRBV11-1 with TRBJ2-5; 8 bases match TRBD2. This sequence originates from a woman aged 55-70 years with urothelial cancer. The specimen comprised PBMCs, sampled around atezolizumab (anti-PD-L1) treatment. Here the CDR3 reads CASSLVGSGGVQETQYF. The CDR3 DNA is TGTGCCAGCAGCCTGGTAGGATCGGGGGGGGTACAAGAGACCCAGTACTTC. The full variable domain, its missing parts supplied by reference TRBV11-1 and TRBJ2-5, is EAEVAQSPRYKITEKSQAVAFWCDPISGHATLYWYRQILGQGPELLVQFQDESVVDDSQLPKDRFSAERLKGVDSTLKIQPAELGDSAMYLCASSLVGSGGVQETQYFGPGTRLLVL.